The T cell receptor beta chain under discussion was sequenced for a study of shared clonotypes between healthy human individuals. Per the original data handling: ImmunoSEQ gave junction-only sequences without quality scores, so filtering differed. Only in-frame clones appear in the TCRdb table, and some are missing; sequencing was by immunoSEQ multiplex PCR. That table gives V, J and clone size, and the DNA gave D and trimming. The table includes over 800,000 clones, 80% to 95% detected once. The naive CD8 subset, CD45RO-negative cells positively selected for CCR7, excluded terminally differentiated effector memory CD45RA+ cells. The ends were cut back, 2 bases at V and 5 bases at J, with 13 bases in the middle. CDR1 and CDR2 (germline): MNHEY, SVGAGI. The CDR3 extends over 14 amino acids.

The sequencing sample was made of naive CD8+ T cells sorted from blood. This chain connects TRBV6-5 to TRBJ2-7; D unclear. The receptor was isolated from a man aged 25 to 40 in good health. The DNA of the CDR3 is TGTGCCAGCAGTTACGAGATGGTAGGAGACGAGCAGTACTTC. Protein: CASSYEMVGDEQYF.